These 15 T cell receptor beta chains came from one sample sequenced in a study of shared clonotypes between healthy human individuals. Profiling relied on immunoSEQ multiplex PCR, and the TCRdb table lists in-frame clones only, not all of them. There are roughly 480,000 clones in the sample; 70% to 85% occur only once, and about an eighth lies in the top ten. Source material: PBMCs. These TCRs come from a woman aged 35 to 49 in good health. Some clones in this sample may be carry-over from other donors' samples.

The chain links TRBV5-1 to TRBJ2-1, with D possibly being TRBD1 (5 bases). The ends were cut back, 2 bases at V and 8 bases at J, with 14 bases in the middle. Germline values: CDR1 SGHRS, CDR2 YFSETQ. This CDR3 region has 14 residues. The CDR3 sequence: CASSFRGRFDEQFF. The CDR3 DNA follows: TGCGCCAGCAGCTTTAGGGGTCGTTTTGATGAGCAGTTCTTC. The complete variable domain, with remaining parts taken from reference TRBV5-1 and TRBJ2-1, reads KAGVTQTPRYLIKTRGQQVTLSCSPISGHRSVSWYQQTPGQGLQFLFEYFSETQRNKGNFPGRFSGRQFSNSRSEMNVSTLELGDSALYLCASSFRGRFDEQFFGPGTRLTVL.

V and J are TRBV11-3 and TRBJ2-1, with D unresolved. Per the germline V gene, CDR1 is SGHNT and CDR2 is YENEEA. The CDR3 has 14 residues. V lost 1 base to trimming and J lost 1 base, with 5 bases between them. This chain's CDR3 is CASSLGQSYNEQFF. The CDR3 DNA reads TGTGCCAGCAGCTTAGGGCAGTCCTACAATGAGCAGTTCTTC.

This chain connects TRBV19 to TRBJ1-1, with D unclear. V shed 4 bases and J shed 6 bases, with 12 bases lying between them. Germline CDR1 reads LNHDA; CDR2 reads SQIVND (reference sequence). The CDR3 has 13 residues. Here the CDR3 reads CASSSKTRAEAFF. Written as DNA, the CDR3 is TGTGCCAGTAGTAGCAAGACACGCGCTGAAGCTTTCTTT.

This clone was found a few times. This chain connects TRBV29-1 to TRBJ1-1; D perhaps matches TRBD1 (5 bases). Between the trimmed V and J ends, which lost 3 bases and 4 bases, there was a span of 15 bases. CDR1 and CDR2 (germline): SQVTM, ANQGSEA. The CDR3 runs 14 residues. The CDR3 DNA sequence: TGCAGCGTTGATAGCGCGGGGGGTGGCACTGAAGCTTTCTTT. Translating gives CSVDSAGGGTEAFF.

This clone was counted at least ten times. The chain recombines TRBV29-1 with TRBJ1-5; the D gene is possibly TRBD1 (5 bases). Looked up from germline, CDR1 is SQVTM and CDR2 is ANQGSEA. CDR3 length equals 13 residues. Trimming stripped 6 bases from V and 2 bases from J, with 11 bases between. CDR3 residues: CSVSSGGNQPQHF. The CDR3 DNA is TGCAGCGTCTCCTCGGGGGGCAATCAGCCCCAGCATTTT.

The CDR3: CASSSDRLNTEAFF. CDR3 coding DNA: TGTGCCAGCAGCTCGGACAGGTTGAACACTGAAGCTTTCTTT. The rearrangement uses TRBV11-2 and TRBJ1-1; 7 nucleotides match TRBD1. CDR3 length: 14 residues. Unmatched junction bases numbered 2, after V lost 4 bases and J lost 0 bases. Germline loops: CDR1 SGHAT, CDR2 FQNNGV.

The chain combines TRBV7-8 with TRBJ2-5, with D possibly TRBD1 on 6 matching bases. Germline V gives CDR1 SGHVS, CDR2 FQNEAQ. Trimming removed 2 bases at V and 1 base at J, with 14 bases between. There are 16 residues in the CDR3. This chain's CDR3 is CASSLQQGTPQETQYF. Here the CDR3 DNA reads TGTGCCAGCAGCTTACAACAGGGAACCCCCCAAGAGACCCAGTACTTC.

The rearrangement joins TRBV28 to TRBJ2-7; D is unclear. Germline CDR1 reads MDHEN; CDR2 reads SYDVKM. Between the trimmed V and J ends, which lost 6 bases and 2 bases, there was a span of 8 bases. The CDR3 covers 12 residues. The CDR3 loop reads CASSHRAYEQYF. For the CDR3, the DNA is TGTGCCAGCAGCCATCGAGCCTACGAGCAGTACTTC.

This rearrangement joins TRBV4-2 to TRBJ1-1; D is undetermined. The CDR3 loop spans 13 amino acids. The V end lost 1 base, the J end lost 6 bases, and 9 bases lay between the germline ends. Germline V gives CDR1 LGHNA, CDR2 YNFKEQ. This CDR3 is CASSQGGGPEAFF. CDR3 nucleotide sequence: TGTGCCAGCAGCCAAGGGGGAGGCCCTGAAGCTTTCTTT.

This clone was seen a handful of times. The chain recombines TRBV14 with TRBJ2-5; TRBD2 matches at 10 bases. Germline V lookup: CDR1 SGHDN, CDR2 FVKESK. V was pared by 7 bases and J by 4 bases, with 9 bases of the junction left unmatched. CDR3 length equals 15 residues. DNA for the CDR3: TGTGCCAGCAAGCGGAGCGGGAGGGCAGGAGAGACCCAGTACTTC. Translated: CASKRSGRAGETQYF. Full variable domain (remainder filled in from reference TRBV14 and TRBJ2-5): EAGVTQFPSHSVIEKGQTVTLRCDPISGHDNLYWYRRVMGKEIKFLLHFVKESKQDESGMPNNRFLAERTGGTYSTLKVQPAELEDSGVYFCASKRSGRAGETQYFGPGTRLLVL.

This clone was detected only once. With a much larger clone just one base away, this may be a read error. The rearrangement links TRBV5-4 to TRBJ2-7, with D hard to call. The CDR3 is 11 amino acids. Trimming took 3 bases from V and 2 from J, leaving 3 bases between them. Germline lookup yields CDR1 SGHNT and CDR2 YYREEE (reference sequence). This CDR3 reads CASSSTYEQYF. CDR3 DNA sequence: TGTGCCAGCAGCTCCACCTACGAGCAGTACTTC.

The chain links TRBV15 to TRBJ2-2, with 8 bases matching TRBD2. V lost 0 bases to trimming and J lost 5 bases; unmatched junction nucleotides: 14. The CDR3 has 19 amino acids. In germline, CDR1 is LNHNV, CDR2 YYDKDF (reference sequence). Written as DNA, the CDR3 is TGTGCCACCAGCAGAGATATCGGGAGGGCCGCGATGGGTACCGGGGAGCTGTTTTTT. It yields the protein CATSRDIGRAAMGTGELFF.

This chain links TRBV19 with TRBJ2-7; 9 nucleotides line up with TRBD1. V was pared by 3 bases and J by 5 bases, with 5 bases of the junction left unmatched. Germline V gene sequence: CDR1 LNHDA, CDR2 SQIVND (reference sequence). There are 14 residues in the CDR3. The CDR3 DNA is TGTGCCAGTAGTATCTACAGGGGGCACGACGAGCAGTACTTC. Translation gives CASSIYRGHDEQYF.

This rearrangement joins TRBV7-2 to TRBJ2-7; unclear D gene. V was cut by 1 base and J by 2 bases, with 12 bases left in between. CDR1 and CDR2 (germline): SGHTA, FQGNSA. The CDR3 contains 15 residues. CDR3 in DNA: TGTGCCAGCAGCTTAGGGGTCGGAGCCACCTACGAGCAGTACTTC. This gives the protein CASSLGVGATYEQYF.

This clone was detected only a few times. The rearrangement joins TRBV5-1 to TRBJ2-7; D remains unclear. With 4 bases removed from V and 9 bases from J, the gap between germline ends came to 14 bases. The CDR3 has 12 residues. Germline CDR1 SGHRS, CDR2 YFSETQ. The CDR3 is CASSLDGSGQYF. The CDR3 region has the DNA TGCGCCAGCAGCCTAGACGGAAGTGGGCAGTACTTC.